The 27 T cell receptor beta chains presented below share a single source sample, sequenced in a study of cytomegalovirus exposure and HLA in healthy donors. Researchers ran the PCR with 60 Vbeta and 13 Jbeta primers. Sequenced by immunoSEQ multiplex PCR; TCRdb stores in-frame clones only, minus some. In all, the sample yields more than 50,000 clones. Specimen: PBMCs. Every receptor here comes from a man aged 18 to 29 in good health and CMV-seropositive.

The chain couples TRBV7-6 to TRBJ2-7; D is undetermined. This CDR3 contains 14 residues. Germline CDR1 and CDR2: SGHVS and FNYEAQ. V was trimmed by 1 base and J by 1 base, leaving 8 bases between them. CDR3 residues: CASSLDGESYEQYF. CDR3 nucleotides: TGTGCCAGCAGCTTAGACGGAGAGTCCTACGAGCAGTACTTC.

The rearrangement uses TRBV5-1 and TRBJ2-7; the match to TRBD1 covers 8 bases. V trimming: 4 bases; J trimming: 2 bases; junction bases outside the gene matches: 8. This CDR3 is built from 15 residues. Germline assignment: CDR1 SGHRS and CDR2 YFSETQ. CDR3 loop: CASSPRGRETYEQYF. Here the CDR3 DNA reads TGCGCCAGCAGCCCCAGGGGGCGCGAAACCTACGAGCAGTACTTC.

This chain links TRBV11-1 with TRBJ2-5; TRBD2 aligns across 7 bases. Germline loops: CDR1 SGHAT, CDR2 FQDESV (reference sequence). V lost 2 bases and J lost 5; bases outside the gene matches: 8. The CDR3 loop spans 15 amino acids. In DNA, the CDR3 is TGTGCCAGCAGCTTATCGGCGGGGGACGGGGAGACCCAGTACTTC. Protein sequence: CASSLSAGDGETQYF.

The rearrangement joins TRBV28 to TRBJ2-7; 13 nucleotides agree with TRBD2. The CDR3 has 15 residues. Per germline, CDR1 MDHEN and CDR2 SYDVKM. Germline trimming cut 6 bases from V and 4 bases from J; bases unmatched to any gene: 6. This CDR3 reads CASSRRLAGGYEQYF. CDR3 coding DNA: TGTGCCAGCAGCCGCAGACTAGCGGGAGGTTACGAGCAGTACTTC.

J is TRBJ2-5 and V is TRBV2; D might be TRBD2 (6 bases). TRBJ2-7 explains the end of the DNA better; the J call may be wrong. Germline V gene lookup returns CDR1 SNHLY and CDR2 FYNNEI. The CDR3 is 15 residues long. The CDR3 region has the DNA TGTGCCAGCAGGGATCCCGGGACTTATACCTACGAGCAGTACTTC. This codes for CASRDPGTYTYEQYF.

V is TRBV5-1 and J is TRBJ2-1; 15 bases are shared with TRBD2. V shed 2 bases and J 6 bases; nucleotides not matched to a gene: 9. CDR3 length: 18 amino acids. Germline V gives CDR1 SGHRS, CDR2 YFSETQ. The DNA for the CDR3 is TGCGCCAGCAGCTTCCAACCGGGACTAGCGGGAGGCAGCAATGAGCAGTTCTTC. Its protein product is CASSFQPGLAGGSNEQFF.

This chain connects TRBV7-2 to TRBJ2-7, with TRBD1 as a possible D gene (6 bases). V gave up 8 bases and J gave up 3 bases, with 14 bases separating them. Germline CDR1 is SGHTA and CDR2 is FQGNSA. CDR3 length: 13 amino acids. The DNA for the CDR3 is TGTGCCAGCCGTGGGGGCCCCGGCTACGAGCAGTACTTC. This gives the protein CASRGGPGYEQYF.

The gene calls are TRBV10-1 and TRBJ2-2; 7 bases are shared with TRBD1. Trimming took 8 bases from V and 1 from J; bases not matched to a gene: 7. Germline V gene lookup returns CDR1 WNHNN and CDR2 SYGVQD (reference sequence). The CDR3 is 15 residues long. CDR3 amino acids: CASSTGTENTGELFF. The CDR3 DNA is TGCGCCAGCTCCACCGGGACAGAGAACACCGGGGAGCTGTTTTTT.

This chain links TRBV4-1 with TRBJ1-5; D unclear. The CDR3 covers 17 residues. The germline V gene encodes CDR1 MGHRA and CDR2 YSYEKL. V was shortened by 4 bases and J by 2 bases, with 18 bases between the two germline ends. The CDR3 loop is CASSPPLTGSGNQPQHF. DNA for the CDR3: TGCGCCAGCAGCCCACCCCTAACGGGAAGCGGCAATCAGCCCCAGCATTTT.

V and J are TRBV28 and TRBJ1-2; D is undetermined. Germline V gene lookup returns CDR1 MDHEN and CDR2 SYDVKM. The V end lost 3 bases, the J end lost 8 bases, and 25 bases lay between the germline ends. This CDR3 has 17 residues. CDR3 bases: TGTGCCAGCAGTTTTATTTCCGGACGAGGGCCCGAGGGAGGCTACACCTTC. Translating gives CASSFISGRGPEGGYTF.

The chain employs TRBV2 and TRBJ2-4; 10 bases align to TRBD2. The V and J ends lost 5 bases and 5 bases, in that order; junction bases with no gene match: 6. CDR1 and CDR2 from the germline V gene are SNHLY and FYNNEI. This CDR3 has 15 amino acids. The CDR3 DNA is TGTGCCAGCAGTAGCGGGAGGGCCCCGCAAAACATTCAGTACTTC. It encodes CASSSGRAPQNIQYF.

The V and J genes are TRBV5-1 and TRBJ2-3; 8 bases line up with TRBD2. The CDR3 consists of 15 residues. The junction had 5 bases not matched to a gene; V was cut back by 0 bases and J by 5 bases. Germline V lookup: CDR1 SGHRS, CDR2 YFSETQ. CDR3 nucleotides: TGCGCCAGCAGCTTGGCCAGCGGGAGAATAGATACGCAGTATTTT. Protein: CASSLASGRIDTQYF.

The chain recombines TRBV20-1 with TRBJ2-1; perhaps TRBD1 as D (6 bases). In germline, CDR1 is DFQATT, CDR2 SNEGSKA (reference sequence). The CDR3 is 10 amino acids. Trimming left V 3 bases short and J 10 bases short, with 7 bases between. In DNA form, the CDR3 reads TGCAGTGCTAGTGACAGGGAGCAGTTCTTC. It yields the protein CSASDREQFF.

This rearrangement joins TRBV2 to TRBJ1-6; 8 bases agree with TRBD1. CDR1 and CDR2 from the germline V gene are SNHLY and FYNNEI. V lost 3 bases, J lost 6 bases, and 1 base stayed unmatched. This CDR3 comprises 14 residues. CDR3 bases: TGTGCCAGCAGTGATCAGGGGGCTAATTCACCCCTCCACTTT. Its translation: CASSDQGANSPLHF. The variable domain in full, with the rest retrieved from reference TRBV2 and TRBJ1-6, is EPEVTQTPSHQVTQMGQEVILRCVPISNHLYFYWYRQILGQKVEFLVSFYNNEISEKSEIFDDQFSVERPDGSNFTLKIRSTKLEDSAMYFCASSDQGANSPLHFGNGTRLTVT.

The CDR3 sequence: CASSPWASGGNSYNEQFF. The CDR3, as DNA: TGTGCCAGCAGCCCATGGGCTAGCGGGGGAAACTCCTACAATGAGCAGTTCTTC. The rearrangement links TRBV27 to TRBJ2-1; 10 bases align to TRBD2. Per the germline V gene, CDR1 is MNHEY and CDR2 is SMNVEV (reference sequence). V dropped 6 bases and J dropped 0; count of bases not matched to a gene: 11. This CDR3 has 18 residues.

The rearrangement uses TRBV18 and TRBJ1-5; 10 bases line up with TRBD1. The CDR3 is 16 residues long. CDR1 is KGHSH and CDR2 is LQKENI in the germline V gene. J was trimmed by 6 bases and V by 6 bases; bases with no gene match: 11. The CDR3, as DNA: TGTGCCAGCTCTTCAGGACAGGGGGGGGGATTTCAGCCCCAGCATTTT. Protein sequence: CASSSGQGGGFQPQHF.

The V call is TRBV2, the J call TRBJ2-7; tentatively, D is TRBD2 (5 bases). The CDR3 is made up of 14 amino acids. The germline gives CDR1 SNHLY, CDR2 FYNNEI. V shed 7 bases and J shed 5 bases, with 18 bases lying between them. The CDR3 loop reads CASNKDGLIHEQYF. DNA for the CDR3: TGTGCCAGCAATAAGGACGGACTTATCCACGAGCAGTACTTC.

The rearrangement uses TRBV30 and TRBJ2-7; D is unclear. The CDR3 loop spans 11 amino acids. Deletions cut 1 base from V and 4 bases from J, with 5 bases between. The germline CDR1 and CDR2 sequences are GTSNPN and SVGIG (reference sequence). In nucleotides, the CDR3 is TGTGCCTGGAGTGACGCGTACGAGCAGTACTTC. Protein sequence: CAWSDAYEQYF.

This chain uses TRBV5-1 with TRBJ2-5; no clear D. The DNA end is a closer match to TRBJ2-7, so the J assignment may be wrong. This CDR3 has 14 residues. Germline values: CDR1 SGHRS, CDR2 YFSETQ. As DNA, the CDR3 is TGCGCCAGCAGCCGTTCGATGAGCTCCTACGAGCAGTACTTC. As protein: CASSRSMSSYEQYF.

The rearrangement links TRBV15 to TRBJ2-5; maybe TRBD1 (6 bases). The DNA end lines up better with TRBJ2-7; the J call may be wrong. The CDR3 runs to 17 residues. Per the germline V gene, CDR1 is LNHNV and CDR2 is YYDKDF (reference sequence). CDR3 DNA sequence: TGTGCCACCAGCAGAGAAGGGGGACCGGGACCTATCTACGAGCAGTACTTC. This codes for CATSREGGPGPIYEQYF.

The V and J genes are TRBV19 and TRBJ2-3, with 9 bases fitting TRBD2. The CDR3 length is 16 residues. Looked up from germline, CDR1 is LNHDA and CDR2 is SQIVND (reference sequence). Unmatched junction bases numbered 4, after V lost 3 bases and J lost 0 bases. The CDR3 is CASSIGLAGSTDTQYF. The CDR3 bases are TGTGCCAGTAGTATCGGTCTAGCGGGAAGCACAGATACGCAGTATTTT.

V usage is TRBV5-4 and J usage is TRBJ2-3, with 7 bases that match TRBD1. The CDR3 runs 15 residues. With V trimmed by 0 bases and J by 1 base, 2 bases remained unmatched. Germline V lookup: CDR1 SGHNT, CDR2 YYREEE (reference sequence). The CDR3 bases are TGTGCCAGCAGCTTGGGACAGGGAGGCACAGATACGCAGTATTTT. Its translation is CASSLGQGGTDTQYF. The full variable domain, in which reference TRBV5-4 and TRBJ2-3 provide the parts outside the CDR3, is ETGVTQSPTHLIKTRGQQVTLRCSSQSGHNTVSWYQQALGQGPQFIFQYYREEENGRGNFPPRFSGLQFPNYSSELNVNALELDDSALYLCASSLGQGGTDTQYFGPGTRLTVL.

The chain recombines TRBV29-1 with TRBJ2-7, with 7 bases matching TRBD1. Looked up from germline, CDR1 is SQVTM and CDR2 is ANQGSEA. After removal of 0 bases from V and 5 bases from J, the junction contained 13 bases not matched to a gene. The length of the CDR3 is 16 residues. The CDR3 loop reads CSVEEIHRGVLHEQYF. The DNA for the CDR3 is TGCAGCGTTGAAGAGATTCACAGGGGTGTCTTGCACGAGCAGTACTTC.

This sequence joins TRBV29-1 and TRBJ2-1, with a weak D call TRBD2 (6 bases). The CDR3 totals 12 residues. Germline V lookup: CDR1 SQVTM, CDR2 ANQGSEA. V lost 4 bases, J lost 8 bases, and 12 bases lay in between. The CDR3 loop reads CSVGSGPDEQFF. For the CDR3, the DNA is TGCAGCGTTGGTAGCGGCCCGGATGAGCAGTTCTTC.

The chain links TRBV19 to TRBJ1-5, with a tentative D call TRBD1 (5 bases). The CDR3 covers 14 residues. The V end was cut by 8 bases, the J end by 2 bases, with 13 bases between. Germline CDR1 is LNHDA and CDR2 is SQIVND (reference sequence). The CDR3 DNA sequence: TGTGCCAGTCGGCTCAGGGTGGGCAATCAGCCCCAGCATTTT. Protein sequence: CASRLRVGNQPQHF.

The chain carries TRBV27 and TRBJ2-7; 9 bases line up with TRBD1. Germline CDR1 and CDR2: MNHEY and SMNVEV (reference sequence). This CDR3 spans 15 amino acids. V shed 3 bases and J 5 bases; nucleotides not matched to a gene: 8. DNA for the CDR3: TGTGCCAGCAGTTTCCCCGGGACAGGGTTCCACGAGCAGTACTTC. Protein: CASSFPGTGFHEQYF.

The CDR3 here is CASSEVLVNLAHNEQFF. The CDR3 DNA sequence: TGTGCCAGCAGTGAAGTCCTAGTGAACTTAGCCCACAATGAGCAGTTCTTC. The chain links TRBV2 to TRBJ2-1; D is unresolved. In germline, CDR1 is SNHLY, CDR2 FYNNEI. The ends were cut back, 1 base at V and 5 bases at J, with 18 bases in the middle. The CDR3 runs to 17 residues.